This T cell receptor beta chain stems from a study of read filtering for tumor transcriptome and immune sequencing. Trimming cost V 8 bases and J 6 bases; bases outside gene matches: 6. CDR3 length: 13 amino acids. In germline, CDR1 is SGHTA, CDR2 FQGTGA. Bone marrow was sampled from every patient at the time of active disease. Molecular barcoded adaptors covering alpha/delta and beta/gamma chains were used on approximately 400 ng RNA. TCRdb reanalysed the reads using MiXCR and keeps one entry per CDR3 protein. The sample lists several hundred distinct CDR3 sequences, under 85% occurring once. Sequencing was done on a sample of a population of CD138-negative cells sorted from bone marrow. This chain uses TRBV7-3 with TRBJ2-1, with 8 nucleotides matching TRBD2. This TCR came from a donor aged 40 or older with multiple myeloma. This table probably holds off-target reads from a library built for another chain. The CDR3 sequence: CASGAGGGNEQFF. In DNA, the CDR3 is TGTGCCAGCGGCGCGGGGGGCGGCAATGAGCAGTTCTTC.